The next 13 T cell receptor beta chains were all read from a single sample in a study of blood T cell repertoires in COVID-19. TCRdb's table, derived via immunoSEQ multiplex PCR, lists solely in-frame clones and lacks some. The repertoire has approximately 270,000 clones, around 85% of them found once; the top ten carry under 2.5%. Specimen: PBMCs or T cells enriched from blood (not recorded which). These receptors originate from a woman aged 45-60 years who had recovered from COVID-19.

The V and J genes are TRBV20-1 and TRBJ2-3, with D possibly being TRBD2 (6 bases). Germline CDR1 is DFQATT and CDR2 is SNEGSKA (reference sequence). CDR3 length equals 10 residues. V dropped 6 bases and J dropped 8 bases, with 9 bases sitting between them. The CDR3 region has the DNA TGCAGTGCCAAAGCGGGTACGCAGTATTTT. Encoded protein: CSAKAGTQYF.

This chain links TRBV18 with TRBJ1-6; 7 bases are a match to TRBD1. From germline, CDR1 is KGHSH and CDR2 LQKENI. V lost 3 bases, J lost 8 bases, and 4 bases stayed unmatched. The CDR3 is made up of 14 amino acids. The CDR3 bases are TGTGCCAGCTCACCGGACAGGACATATTCACCCCTCCACTTT. The encoded protein is CASSPDRTYSPLHF.

In nucleotides, the CDR3 is TGCGCCAGCAGCCAAGAACCCCCGGCAGGGCAGGGAAACACCATATATTTT. Encoded protein: CASSQEPPAGQGNTIYF. The J gene is TRBJ1-3, the V gene TRBV4-1, with a tentative D call TRBD1 (5 bases). Germline V gene sequence: CDR1 MGHRA, CDR2 YSYEKL. This CDR3 has 17 residues. Trimming shortened V by 0 bases and J by 4 bases, and 16 bases separated the two germline ends.

This chain links TRBV21-1 with TRBJ1-2. TRBV21-1 counts as a pseudogene. This CDR3 has 14 residues. The CDR3 is CASSFPGGFHGYTF. Here the CDR3 DNA reads TGTGCCAGCAGCTTCCCGGGGGGGTTTCATGGCTACACCTTC.

The chain uses TRBV6-6 and TRBJ1-5; 10 nucleotides line up with TRBD1. Germline CDR1 MNHNY, CDR2 SVGAGI (reference sequence). Germline trimming cut 7 bases from V and 4 bases from J; bases unmatched to any gene: 4. CDR3 length: 14 amino acids. This chain's CDR3 is CASNDRGLNQPQHF. CDR3 DNA: TGTGCCAGCAACGACAGGGGGCTTAATCAGCCCCAGCATTTT.

CDR3 amino acids: CASNRDRGGYNEQFF. In DNA form, the CDR3 reads TGTGCCAGCAACAGGGACAGGGGGGGATACAATGAGCAGTTCTTC. V gene TRBV9 combines with J gene TRBJ2-1, with 11 bases lining up with TRBD1. The CDR3 runs 15 residues. CDR1 SGDLS and CDR2 YYNGEE come from the germline V gene. Trimming took 6 bases from V and 4 from J; bases not matched to a gene: 6.

The V call is TRBV3-1 (or the pseudogene TRBV3-2), the J call TRBJ2-1, with a weak D call TRBD1 (6 bases). Germline V gene sequence: CDR1 LGHDT, CDR2 YNNKEL (reference sequence). The CDR3 length is 13 residues. V was shortened by 2 bases and J by 10 bases, with 12 bases between the two germline ends. In DNA form, the CDR3 reads TGTGCCAGCAGCCAAACCCCAGGGACAGAGCAGTTCTTC. Its translation: CASSQTPGTEQFF.

The chain joins TRBV5-1 to TRBJ1-1; D unresolved. The CDR3 consists of 13 residues. Germline CDR1 SGHRS, CDR2 YFSETQ. Trimming removed 4 bases from V and 1 base from J, with 8 bases in between. CDR3 nucleotides: TGCGCCAGCAGCATGGACGGGAACACTGAAGCTTTCTTT. This encodes CASSMDGNTEAFF.

The rearrangement links TRBV19 to TRBJ2-1, with 8 bases that match TRBD2. Germline V gene lookup returns CDR1 LNHDA and CDR2 SQIVND (reference sequence). The length of the CDR3 is 16 residues. V was clipped by 2 bases and J by 4 bases; unmatched bases: 7. CDR3: CASSIRSTSGYNEQFF. The CDR3 nucleotides read TGTGCCAGTAGTATAAGGTCAACTAGCGGATACAATGAGCAGTTCTTC.

The chain combines TRBV3-1 (or the pseudogene TRBV3-2) with TRBJ2-7; 8 positions agree with TRBD2. CDR3 length: 15 amino acids. Germline V gene sequence: CDR1 LGHDT, CDR2 YNNKEL (reference sequence). V lost 0 bases to trimming and J lost 5 bases; unmatched junction nucleotides: 6. The CDR3 sequence is CASSQEPSGSHEQYF. CDR3 DNA sequence: TGTGCCAGCAGCCAAGAGCCCAGCGGGAGCCACGAGCAGTACTTC.

The CDR3 DNA sequence: TGCGCCAGCAGCCAAGATGGGACAGGGGGTGGTAATCAGCCCCAGCATTTT. Encoded protein: CASSQDGTGGGNQPQHF. The chain is built from TRBV4-1 and TRBJ1-5, with TRBD1 matching 11 bases. The V and J ends lost 0 bases and 4 bases, in that order; junction bases with no gene match: 5. From germline, CDR1 is MGHRA and CDR2 YSYEKL. The CDR3 totals 17 residues.

The chain links TRBV19 to TRBJ2-3, with 8 nucleotides matching TRBD2. The CDR3 is made up of 17 amino acids. V trimming: 1 base; J trimming: 4 bases; junction bases outside the gene matches: 10. Germline V lookup: CDR1 LNHDA, CDR2 SQIVND (reference sequence). The CDR3 reads CASSIGAAGAGADTQYF. The CDR3 bases are TGTGCCAGTAGTATAGGCGCAGCGGGAGCGGGAGCAGATACGCAGTATTTT.

The chain carries TRBV5-1 and TRBJ1-3; D gene unclear. Germline values: CDR1 SGHRS, CDR2 YFSETQ. The V gene lost 4 bases and the J gene lost 0 bases, with 8 bases spanning the gap. The CDR3 is 14 residues long. CDR3 DNA: TGCGCCAGCAGCCTCGACTACTCTGGAAACACCATATATTTT. It yields the protein CASSLDYSGNTIYF. The full variable domain, with the rest looked up from reference TRBV5-1 and TRBJ1-3, is KAGVTQTPRYLIKTRGQQVTLSCSPISGHRSVSWYQQTPGQGLQFLFEYFSETQRNKGNFPGRFSGRQFSNSRSEMNVSTLELGDSALYLCASSLDYSGNTIYFGEGSWLTVV.